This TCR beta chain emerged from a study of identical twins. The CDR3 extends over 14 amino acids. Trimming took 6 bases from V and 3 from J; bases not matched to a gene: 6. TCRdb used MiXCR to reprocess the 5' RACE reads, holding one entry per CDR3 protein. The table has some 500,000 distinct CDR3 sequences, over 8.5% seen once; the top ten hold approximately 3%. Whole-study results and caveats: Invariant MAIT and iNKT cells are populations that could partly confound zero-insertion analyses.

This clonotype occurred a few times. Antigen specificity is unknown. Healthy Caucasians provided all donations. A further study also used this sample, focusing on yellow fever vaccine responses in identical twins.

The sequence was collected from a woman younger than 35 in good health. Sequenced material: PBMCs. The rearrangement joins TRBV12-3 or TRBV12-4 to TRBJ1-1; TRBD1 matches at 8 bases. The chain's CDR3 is CASRPMDRDTEAFF. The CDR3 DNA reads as TGTGCCAGCAGACCAATGGACAGGGACACTGAAGCTTTCTTT.